This is a list of T cell receptor beta chains from one sample in a study of cytomegalovirus exposure and HLA in healthy donors. Assay used: immunoSEQ multiplex PCR; TCRdb lists only in-frame clones, some missing. The data hold fewer than 150,000 clones, with around 77% observed a single time. Sequencing was performed on PBMCs. The receptors derive from a woman younger than 45 in good health and CMV-seropositive. Both conserved end residues are part of each CDR3. A D gene is named only where the DNA matches it firmly. Clone size is shown for a subset of rows, as once, few, many or a class of expanded clone.

TRBJ1-4 | . | . | TRBV18 | CASSPIWGTNEKLFF | TGTGCCAGCTCCCCCATATGGGGGACAAATGAAAAACTGTTTTTT
TRBJ1-4 | . | TRBD1 | TRBV5-5 | CASSPYGQGGIDEKLFF | TGTGCCAGCAGCCCATACGGACAGGGCGGGATAGATGAAAAACTGTTTTTT
TRBJ1-1 | . | TRBD1 | TRBV7-8 | CASSSSTGGGTEAFF | TGTGCCAGCAGCTCATCGACAGGGGGTGGGACTGAAGCTTTCTTT
TRBJ2-7 | few | TRBD2 | TRBV15 | CATSRAVSSGRAIYEQYF | TGTGCCACCAGCAGAGCAGTCTCTAGCGGGAGGGCCATATACGAGCAGTACTTC
TRBJ2-7 | once | . | TRBV5-6 | CASSLISGSFSYEQYF | TGTGCCAGCAGCTTGATAAGCGGATCATTTTCCTACGAGCAGTACTTC
TRBJ1-2 | . | . | TRBV5-6 | CASSLMRENYGYTF | TGTGCCAGCAGCTTGATGAGGGAAAACTATGGCTACACCTTC
TRBJ1-1 | . | . | TRBV15 | CATSRVSNTEAFF | TGTGCCACCAGCAGAGTTTCAAACACTGAAGCTTTCTTT
TRBJ1-1 | once | TRBD1 | TRBV6-5 | CASSPRGAGGTEAFF | TGTGCCAGCAGCCCTAGGGGGGCAGGGGGAACTGAAGCTTTCTTT
TRBJ2-5 | . | TRBD2 | TRBV7-9 | CASSPLGLADQETQYF | TGTGCCAGCAGCCCACTCGGACTAGCGGACCAAGAGACCCAGTACTTC
TRBJ2-7 | few | . | TRBV11-2 | CASSLGQGLSYEQYF | TGTGCCAGCAGCTTAGGGCAGGGGTTATCCTACGAGCAGTACTTC
TRBJ1-4 | . | . | TRBV4-2 | CASSQEGDSEKLFF | TGTGCCAGCAGCCAAGAGGGCGATAGTGAAAAACTGTTTTTT
TRBJ1-1 | . | . | TRBV6-5 | CASSSDYLRMGTEAFF | TGTGCCAGCAGTTCGGACTATCTCCGGATGGGCACTGAAGCTTTCTTT
TRBJ1-5 | few | . | TRBV19 | CASEGGGNQPQHF | TGTGCCAGCGAGGGGGGGGGCAATCAGCCCCAGCATTTT
TRBJ2-7 | . | . | TRBV7-9 | CASSPAPLYEQYF | TGTGCCAGCAGCCCTGCGCCCCTTTACGAGCAGTACTTC
TRBJ1-1 | few | . | TRBV5-1 | CASSQKTANTEAFF | TGCGCCAGCAGCCAAAAGACAGCGAACACTGAAGCTTTCTTT
TRBJ1-5 | . | . | TRBV7-9 | CSSSLTGGGGIDPQHF | TGTTCCAGCAGCCTAACCGGGGGAGGGGGAATTGATCCCCAGCATTTT
TRBJ2-1 | . | . | TRBV2 | CASSGTSIYNEQFF | TGTGCCAGCAGCGGGACTTCAATTTACAATGAGCAGTTCTTC
TRBJ1-1 | . | . | TRBV2 | CASSEIENTEAFF | TGTGCCAGCAGTGAAATAGAGAACACTGAAGCTTTCTTT
TRBJ2-1 | . | . | TRBV4-1 | CASSPGLSYNEQFF | TGCGCCAGCAGCCCGGGACTCTCCTACAATGAGCAGTTCTTC
TRBJ2-1 | . | . | TRBV9 | CASSQGGVGYNEQFF | TGTGCCAGCTCCCAGGGGGGCGTGGGCTACAATGAGCAGTTCTTC
TRBJ1-5 | . | . | TRBV6-1 | CASSAPGFPWPQHF | TGTGCCAGCAGTGCCCCAGGGTTCCCATGGCCCCAGCATTTT
TRBJ2-5 | . | TRBD1 | TRBV7-3 | CASSATGVLGETQYF | TGTGCCAGCAGCGCGACAGGGGTCCTGGGGGAGACCCAGTACTTC